This passage covers 7 T cell receptor beta chains from one sample sequenced in a study of blood T cell repertoires in COVID-19. Assay used: immunoSEQ multiplex PCR; TCRdb lists only in-frame clones, some missing. The table has fewer than 150,000 clones, over 65% seen once. The sample comprised peripheral blood. The receptors come from a middle-aged woman with acute or convalescent COVID-19.

The chain uses TRBV7-8 and TRBJ2-1, with D maybe TRBD2 (5 bases). The V end lost 5 bases, the J end lost 3 bases, and 17 bases lay between the germline ends. CDR1 and CDR2 (germline): SGHVS, FQNEAQ. The CDR3 loop spans 16 amino acids. The CDR3 loop is CASSHGLGMVYNEQFF. The CDR3 nucleotides are TGTGCCAGCAGCCACGGACTGGGAATGGTCTACAATGAGCAGTTCTTC.

The chain has TRBV19 and TRBJ1-4; D might be TRBD1 (5 bases). Trimming removed 5 bases at V and 7 bases at J, with 17 bases between. The CDR3 contains 15 residues. CDR1 and CDR2 from the germline V gene are LNHDA and SQIVND (reference sequence). The CDR3 sequence: CASSDRGGRGEKLFF. CDR3 in DNA: TGTGCCAGTAGTGATCGCGGGGGAAGGGGTGAAAAACTGTTTTTT.

The rearrangement joins TRBV18 to TRBJ2-1; TRBD1 is a possible D gene (5 bases). CDR1 and CDR2 (germline): KGHSH, LQKENI. CDR3 length: 14 amino acids. With 4 bases removed from V and 5 bases from J, the gap between germline ends came to 12 bases. As DNA, the CDR3 is TGTGCCAGCTCACAAACCCTAGGGGACAATGAGCAGTTCTTC. Its translation is CASSQTLGDNEQFF.

A few counts support this clone. The rearrangement uses TRBV7-9 and TRBJ1-6; no clear D. The CDR3 runs 14 residues. Germline CDR1 and CDR2: SEHNR and FQNEAQ (reference sequence). V lost 4 bases, J lost 10 bases, and 14 bases lay in between. This CDR3 reads CASSSERVYSPLHF. CDR3 DNA sequence: TGTGCCAGCAGCTCCGAGAGGGTGTACTCACCCCTCCACTTT.

There are a few counts of this clone. V usage is TRBV6-2 or TRBV6-3 and J usage is TRBJ2-7, with D possibly being TRBD2 (5 bases). From germline, CDR1 is MNHEY and CDR2 SVGEGT. The CDR3 contains 12 residues. The V end lost 2 bases, the J end lost 6 bases, and 8 bases lay between the germline ends. DNA of the CDR3: TGTGCCAGCAGTTACGCCGGGGTCGAGCAGTACTTC. Protein sequence: CASSYAGVEQYF.

This clone was observed a single time. The chain links TRBV5-1 to TRBJ1-3; 7 nucleotides match TRBD1. The CDR3 covers 16 residues. Per the germline V gene, CDR1 is SGHRS and CDR2 is YFSETQ. Germline trimming cut 0 bases from V and 1 base from J; bases unmatched to any gene: 4. CDR3 DNA sequence: TGCGCCAGCAGCTTGGGGGACAGCACTTCTGGAAACACCATATATTTT. Its translation is CASSLGDSTSGNTIYF. Combining the CDR3 with reference TRBV5-1 and TRBJ1-3 gives the whole variable domain KAGVTQTPRYLIKTRGQQVTLSCSPISGHRSVSWYQQTPGQGLQFLFEYFSETQRNKGNFPGRFSGRQFSNSRSEMNVSTLELGDSALYLCASSLGDSTSGNTIYFGEGSWLTVV.

The rearrangement links TRBV7-8 to TRBJ1-1, with 7 bases that match TRBD1. This CDR3 is built from 12 residues. The germline CDR1 and CDR2 sequences are SGHVS and FQNEAQ. The junction had 4 bases not matched to a gene; V was cut back by 4 bases and J by 8 bases. The CDR3 DNA reads TGTGCCAGCAGCTGGGGACAGTACGAAGCTTTCTTT. Translated: CASSWGQYEAFF.